The following is a TCR beta chain sequence with its context. The data were obtained in a study of siplizumab effects on memory and regulatory T cells. Libraries were prepared by immunoSEQ multiplex PCR; TCRdb keeps only in-frame clonotypes and omits some of them. This sample has 90,000 to 110,000 clones, with 85% to 95% found just once. The CDR3 is 13 amino acids. The V segment lost 5 bases and the J segment 4 bases; nucleotides outside the gene matches: 4. Germline lookup yields CDR1 MNHNS and CDR2 SASEGT. The sequence was obtained from a human donor in good health. The chain couples TRBV6-1 to TRBJ2-7; the match to TRBD2 covers 8 bases. Input material: CD4+ T cells sorted from blood. The CDR3 protein is CASSLQREYEQYF. The CDR3 DNA follows: TGTGCCAGCAGTTTGCAGCGGGAGTACGAGCAGTACTTC.